The 14 T cell receptor beta chains below all came from one sample that was sequenced in a study of T cells after yellow fever vaccination. Via MiXCR, TCRdb re-called the 5' RACE reads, giving one row per CDR3 protein. The sample includes under 30,000 distinct CDR3 sequences, 5% seen only once; the top ten take roughly two fifths. The sequencing here drew on CD8+ T cells sorted from PBMCs, taken 10 days after the yellow fever booster vaccination. Receptors were obtained from a man between 25 and 39 years old who received the YFV17D yellow fever vaccine.

The table lists this clonotype with many counts. The chain employs TRBV6-5 and TRBJ2-7; D remains ambiguous. Per germline, CDR1 MNHEY and CDR2 SVGAGI. The CDR3 sequence is 17 residues long. V lost 1 base, J lost 7 bases, and 23 bases lay in between. CDR3: CASSYFTVAMKGSEQYF. The CDR3 region has the DNA TGTGCCAGCAGTTACTTTACCGTCGCCATGAAGGGTTCTGAGCAGTACTTC.

This clonotype was detected many times. The chain links TRBV5-1 to TRBJ2-5; D may correspond to TRBD1 or TRBD2 (5 bases each). Germline assignment: CDR1 SGHRS and CDR2 YFSETQ. V lost 1 base to trimming and J lost 4 bases, with 17 bases between them. The CDR3 length is 16 residues. As DNA, the CDR3 is TGCGCCAGCAGCTTGATGGTGATGCTTGGGGGAGAGACCCAGTACTTC. It encodes CASSLMVMLGGETQYF.

This clonotype was detected ten times or more. The genes are TRBV7-8 and TRBJ2-3; 8 bases line up with TRBD2. CDR1 is SGHVS and CDR2 is FQNEAQ in the germline V gene. J gave up 4 bases and V 5 bases, and 8 bases lay outside the gene matches. This CDR3 comprises 15 residues. The CDR3: CASSARGGLSDTQYF. The DNA of the CDR3 is TGTGCCAGCAGCGCCCGGGGGGGGCTCTCAGATACGCAGTATTTT.

This clonotype came up many times. The chain combines TRBV11-2 with TRBJ2-3, with D maybe TRBD2 (6 bases). CDR3 length equals 14 residues. Germline CDR1 is SGHAT and CDR2 is FQNNGV. The V end lost 0 bases, the J end lost 6 bases, and 10 bases lay between the germline ends. The CDR3: CASSLDRRADTQYF. CDR3 nucleotide sequence: TGTGCCAGCAGCTTAGATCGGAGGGCGGATACGCAGTATTTT.

This clonotype rates as medium-sized. The chain recombines TRBV27 with TRBJ2-2, with a tentative D call TRBD1 (6 bases). CDR3 length: 14 residues. Germline V CDR1 and CDR2: MNHEY, SMNVEV (reference sequence). Trimming left V 5 bases short and J 6 bases short, with 13 bases between. CDR3 nucleotide sequence: TGTGCCAGCAGTCTTACAGGGATCGCCGGGGAGCTGTTTTTT. Its protein product is CASSLTGIAGELFF.

Many counts were recorded for this clonotype. The chain recombines TRBV5-1 with TRBJ1-1; D gene unclear. Germline V lookup: CDR1 SGHRS, CDR2 YFSETQ. The CDR3 covers 14 residues. With 2 bases removed from V and 1 base from J, the gap between germline ends came to 9 bases. This chain's CDR3 is CASSFDTENTEAFF. CDR3 nucleotide sequence: TGCGCCAGCAGCTTCGACACAGAGAACACTGAAGCTTTCTTT.

By share, this clonotype counts as medium-sized (0.01 to 0.1%). The chain couples TRBV7-9 to TRBJ1-5; 9 bases fit TRBD1. V lost 4 bases, J lost 5 bases, and 6 bases stayed unmatched. The V gene's germline CDR1 is SEHNR and CDR2 FQNEAQ (reference sequence). The CDR3 loop spans 15 amino acids. The CDR3 region has the DNA TGTGCCAGCAGCTGGGACAGGGAGTCAGATCAGCCCCAGCATTTT. Its translation is CASSWDRESDQPQHF.

This clonotype has ten or more counts. Its ends do not fully match the called genes, so a read error is possible. This rearrangement joins TRBV7-7 to TRBJ2-1, with 10 bases lining up with TRBD2. Germline lookup yields CDR1 SSHAT and CDR2 FNYEAQ (reference sequence). The CDR3 has 15 amino acids. This CDR3 reads CASSQGLALYNEQFF. For the CDR3, the DNA is TGTGCTAGCAGCCAGGGACTAGCGCTTTACAATGAGCAGTTCTTC.

At least ten counts were recorded for this clonotype. This rearrangement joins TRBV3-1 to TRBJ2-5, with D possibly TRBD1 on 5 matching bases. The V gene's germline CDR1 is LGHDT and CDR2 YNNKEL (reference sequence). This CDR3 contains 14 residues. V was trimmed by 0 bases and J by 3 bases, leaving 8 bases between them. CDR3 in amino acids: CASSQDVGEETQYF. The CDR3 DNA reads TGTGCCAGCAGCCAAGATGTAGGGGAAGAGACCCAGTACTTC.

In this sample, this clonotype turned up many times. The chain joins TRBV15 to TRBJ2-1; 13 bases line up with TRBD2. This CDR3 comprises 18 residues. CDR1 is LNHNV and CDR2 is YYDKDF in the germline V gene (reference sequence). The trim removed 3 bases at V and 6 bases at J, leaving 11 bases unmatched. CDR3 residues: CATSRTSGRFVGPNEQFF. The CDR3 coding sequence is TGTGCCACCAGCAGGACTAGCGGGAGGTTTGTGGGCCCCAATGAGCAGTTCTTC.

In this sample, this clonotype turned up many times. The V call is TRBV2, the J call TRBJ1-1; 7 positions agree with TRBD1. Germline values: CDR1 SNHLY, CDR2 FYNNEI. The junction had 8 bases not matched to a gene; V was cut back by 6 bases and J by 7 bases. The CDR3 has 13 residues. CDR3 loop: CASRGTGAGEAFF. DNA for the CDR3: TGTGCCAGCAGGGGAACAGGGGCCGGTGAAGCTTTCTTT.

This clonotype was counted at least ten times. The rearrangement joins TRBV7-9 to TRBJ1-1, with unresolved D. Germline V gene lookup returns CDR1 SEHNR and CDR2 FQNEAQ (reference sequence). V was cut by 1 base and J by 4 bases, with 4 bases left in between. The CDR3 sequence is 12 residues long. DNA for the CDR3: TGTGCCAGCAGCTTAGATTTCACTGAAGCTTTCTTT. It specifies CASSLDFTEAFF.

This clonotype has ten or more counts. This chain links TRBV9 with TRBJ2-1, with 9 bases matching TRBD2. The CDR3 length is 18 residues. Germline V gene data show CDR1 as SGDLS and CDR2 as YYNGEE. V lost 3 bases and J lost 0; bases outside the gene matches: 10. CDR3 DNA sequence: TGTGCCAGCAGCGACCGGGCTAGCGGGACGAGCTCCTACAATGAGCAGTTCTTC. This encodes CASSDRASGTSSYNEQFF.

This clonotype was detected ten times or more. The CDR3 sequence is CASSQETSGYYEQYF. The DNA for the CDR3 is TGCGCCAGCAGCCAAGAGACTAGCGGGTACTACGAGCAGTACTTC. The J gene is TRBJ2-7, the V gene TRBV4-1; 10 positions match TRBD2. Germline lookup yields CDR1 MGHRA and CDR2 YSYEKL. J gave up 3 bases and V 0 bases, and 2 bases lay outside the gene matches. This CDR3 is built from 15 residues.